Shown below are 27 T cell receptor beta chains from a single sample sequenced in a study of shared clonotypes between healthy human individuals. Repertoires were generated with immunoSEQ multiplex PCR, while TCRdb's copy carries only in-frame clones and drops some. The sample has about 600,000 clones, around 80% seen once; the top ten hold about 11%. Sequencing was carried out using PBMCs. The source is a woman aged 40-49 years in good health. Some clones in this sample may be carry-over from other donors' samples.

As concerns this clone: A far larger clone lies a single base away; this is likely a read error. The rearrangement links TRBV4-2 to TRBJ1-1; D possibly corresponds to TRBD1 (6 bases). CDR1 and CDR2 (germline): LGHNA, YNFKEQ. CDR3 length: 16 residues. The chain's CDR3 is CVSSQGDTHTNTEAFF. The CDR3 DNA reads TGTGTCAGCAGCCAAGGGGACACTCACACCAACACTGAAGCTTTCTTT.

The chain is built from TRBV11-2 and TRBJ2-3; D tentatively reads TRBD1 or TRBD2 (5 bases each). CDR3 length: 14 amino acids. The germline CDR1 and CDR2 sequences are SGHAT and FQNNGV. V lost 3 bases and J lost 4, with 11 bases in between. The CDR3 loop reads CASSLRGVADTQYF. The CDR3 DNA follows: TGTGCCAGCAGCTTGAGGGGCGTGGCAGATACGCAGTATTTT.

Remarks on this clone: Other DNA sequences in the same sample also yield this CDR3. This sequence joins TRBV25-1 and TRBJ1-4; TRBD1 matches at 9 bases. Germline assignment: CDR1 MGHDK and CDR2 SYGVNS. V was clipped by 3 bases and J by 8 bases; unmatched bases: 7. CDR3 length: 15 residues. The CDR3 DNA is TGTGCCAGCAGTGATCCACAGGGGGCGGGCGAAAAACTGTTTTTT. The encoded protein is CASSDPQGAGEKLFF.

This rearrangement joins TRBV2 to TRBJ1-5, with a tentative D call TRBD1 (5 bases). The CDR3 contains 13 residues. Trimming removed 1 base at V and 8 bases at J, with 9 bases between. The V gene's germline CDR1 is SNHLY and CDR2 FYNNEI. The CDR3 here is CASSEGGGKPQHF. DNA for the CDR3: TGTGCCAGCAGTGAAGGCGGGGGGAAGCCCCAGCATTTT. The full variable domain, completed using reference TRBV2 and TRBJ1-5, is EPEVTQTPSHQVTQMGQEVILRCVPISNHLYFYWYRQILGQKVEFLVSFYNNEISEKSEIFDDQFSVERPDGSNFTLKIRSTKLEDSAMYFCASSEGGGKPQHFGDGTRLSIL.

This chain joins TRBV7-8 and TRBJ1-2; D gene ambiguous. The V gene lost 5 bases and the J gene lost 1 base, with 17 bases spanning the gap. The CDR3 covers 16 residues. The V gene's germline CDR1 is SGHVS and CDR2 FQNEAQ. CDR3 sequence: CASSPLGFGNNYGYTF. The CDR3 DNA reads TGTGCCAGCAGCCCCTTGGGGTTTGGGAATAACTATGGCTACACCTTC.

This sequence joins TRBV6-4 and TRBJ2-2, with D possibly matching TRBD1 (5 bases). The V and J ends lost 8 bases and 2 bases respectively, with 12 bases between them. This CDR3 comprises 14 residues. Germline V gene sequence: CDR1 MRHNA, CDR2 SNTAGT. The CDR3 is CASRARANTGELFF. In DNA, the CDR3 is TGTGCCAGCCGAGCCAGGGCCAACACCGGGGAGCTGTTTTTT.

In its sample, this clone was seen many times. V and J are TRBV6-1 and TRBJ1-4; the D is unclear. Trimming removed 1 base at V and 7 bases at J, with 13 bases between. This CDR3 is built from 15 residues. CDR1 is MNHNS and CDR2 is SASEGT in the germline V gene. The CDR3 is CASSEGTVEVEKLFF. CDR3 nucleotides: TGTGCCAGCAGTGAAGGCACGGTAGAAGTTGAAAAACTGTTTTTT.

This chain joins TRBV7-2 and TRBJ2-1, with D hard to call. CDR3 size: 14 residues. Germline assignment: CDR1 SGHTA and CDR2 FQGNSA. The V end lost 5 bases, the J end lost 5 bases, and 13 bases lay between the germline ends. CDR3 protein: CASSPFTAHNEQFF. CDR3 bases: TGTGCCAGCAGCCCGTTCACTGCGCACAATGAGCAGTTCTTC.

Regarding this clone: Other DNA sequences in the sample encode the same CDR3. The CDR3 reads CAWSGGNQPQHF. The CDR3 coding sequence is TGTGCCTGGAGTGGCGGAAATCAGCCCCAGCATTTT. V is TRBV30 and J is TRBJ1-5, with D unclear. CDR3 length equals 12 residues. Trimming shortened V by 1 base and J by 4 bases, and 5 bases separated the two germline ends. CDR1 is GTSNPN, CDR2 SVGIG, per germline (reference sequence).

This chain uses TRBV19 with TRBJ2-1, with 11 positions matching TRBD2. V shed 6 bases, J shed 0 bases, and the junction held 7 bases outside the gene matches. This CDR3 is 17 amino acids long. The germline CDR1 and CDR2 sequences are LNHDA and SQIVND (reference sequence). The CDR3 spells CASRSWGLADSYNEQFF. The CDR3 nucleotides are TGTGCCAGTAGATCCTGGGGACTAGCGGACTCCTACAATGAGCAGTTCTTC.

The V call is TRBV18, the J call TRBJ2-3; D unclear. Germline CDR1 and CDR2: KGHSH and LQKENI. V lost 6 bases and J lost 5, with 12 bases in between. This CDR3 is built from 13 residues. CDR3 amino acids: CASSPPMEDTQYF. Written as DNA, the CDR3 is TGTGCCAGCTCTCCTCCCATGGAAGATACGCAGTATTTT.

This clone showed up just a few times. V usage is TRBV7-9 and J usage is TRBJ2-5; 9 bases map to TRBD1. The germline V gene has CDR1 SEHNR and CDR2 FQNEAQ (reference sequence). The J segment lost 7 bases and the V segment lost 3 bases, leaving 6 bases of the junction unmatched. The CDR3 has 14 amino acids. The CDR3 spells CASSLPRQGGTQYF. The CDR3 DNA reads as TGTGCCAGCAGCTTGCCCCGACAGGGGGGGACCCAGTACTTC.

This chain uses TRBV30 with TRBJ2-4; possibly TRBD2 for D (6 bases). The CDR3 length is 14 residues. Germline V gene lookup returns CDR1 GTSNPN and CDR2 SVGIG (reference sequence). V dropped 5 bases and J dropped 1 base, with 12 bases sitting between them. For the CDR3, the DNA is TGTGCCTGGGATCCCCGGGGGGCCAAAAACATTCAGTACTTC. Its protein product is CAWDPRGAKNIQYF.

CDR3 DNA: TGTGCCAGTACCTCGACAGGGTTCGGCGGGGAGCTGTTTTTT. Amino acid sequence: CASTSTGFGGELFF. The chain links TRBV19 to TRBJ2-2; the match to TRBD1 covers 7 bases. CDR1 is LNHDA, CDR2 SQIVND, per germline (reference sequence). J was trimmed by 7 bases and V by 7 bases; bases with no gene match: 9. The CDR3 extends over 14 amino acids. Combining the CDR3 with reference TRBV19 and TRBJ2-2 gives the whole variable domain DGGITQSPKYLFRKEGQNVTLSCEQNLNHDAMYWYRQDPGQGLRLIYYSQIVNDFQKGDIAEGYSVSREKKESFPLTVTSAQKNPTAFYLCASTSTGFGGELFFGEGSRLTVL.

This clone was counted once. This chain joins TRBV2 and TRBJ2-3, with D possibly being TRBD2 (6 bases). Germline lookup yields CDR1 SNHLY and CDR2 FYNNEI. The CDR3 contains 16 residues. V dropped 6 bases and J dropped 2 bases, with 18 bases sitting between them. CDR3 nucleotides: TGTGCCAGCAGCTTATCGCGGGGAGAGGCCACAGATACGCAGTATTTT. Amino acid sequence: CASSLSRGEATDTQYF.

This clone was seen many times. This CDR3 is also generated by other DNA sequences in the sample. The chain couples TRBV4-1 to TRBJ2-7, with 7 bases identical to TRBD1. In germline, CDR1 is MGHRA, CDR2 YSYEKL. The CDR3 is made up of 13 amino acids. Germline trimming cut 4 bases from V and 3 bases from J; bases unmatched to any gene: 3. The CDR3 coding sequence is TGCGCCAGCAGCCTAGACAGGGACTACGAGCAGTACTTC. Translated: CASSLDRDYEQYF.

This clone was seen more than once but under ten times. The V gene is TRBV30, the J gene TRBJ2-2; TRBD2 might be the D (6 bases). V was cut by 2 bases and J by 4 bases, with 8 bases left in between. This CDR3 is built from 13 residues. The germline gives CDR1 GTSNPN, CDR2 SVGIG (reference sequence). The CDR3 coding sequence is TGTGCCTGGAGTTGGGGGGTCACCGGGGAGCTGTTTTTT. Translating it yields CAWSWGVTGELFF.

This chain uses TRBV6-1 with TRBJ2-7; TRBD1 or TRBD2 may be the D gene (5 bases each). The length of the CDR3 is 14 residues. Germline V CDR1 and CDR2: MNHNS, SASEGT. Trimming shortened V by 2 bases and J by 2 bases, and 10 bases separated the two germline ends. CDR3: CASSELGDPYEQYF. The CDR3 nucleotides read TGTGCCAGCAGTGAACTCGGGGACCCCTACGAGCAGTACTTC.

This clone was recorded at least ten times. Other nucleotide sequences in the sample specify the same CDR3. The chain couples TRBV5-1 to TRBJ2-1; perhaps TRBD2 as D (5 bases). V was trimmed by 4 bases and J by 7 bases, leaving 21 bases between them. Looked up from germline, CDR1 is SGHRS and CDR2 is YFSETQ. CDR3 length: 16 residues. For the CDR3, the DNA is TGCGCCAGCAGCCCGTTCCTCAGCGGAACCGGTAATGAGCAGTTCTTC. Translation: CASSPFLSGTGNEQFF.

This sequence joins TRBV11-3 and TRBJ2-2, with a possible D match to TRBD2 (6 bases). CDR3 length: 14 amino acids. The germline gives CDR1 SGHNT, CDR2 YENEEA. V was trimmed by 8 bases and J by 2 bases, leaving 12 bases between them. CDR3 loop: CASCPSVNTGELFF. CDR3 DNA: TGTGCCAGCTGCCCTAGCGTTAACACCGGGGAGCTGTTTTTT. Full variable domain (remainder filled in from reference TRBV11-3 and TRBJ2-2): EAGVVQSPRYKIIEKKQPVAFWCNPISGHNTLYWYLQNLGQGPELLIRYENEEAVDDSQLPKDRFSAERLKGVDSTLKIQPAELGDSAVYLCASCPSVNTGELFFGEGSRLTVL.

This clone was seen a handful of times. V gene TRBV6-1 combines with J gene TRBJ1-5; possibly TRBD1 for D (5 bases). The V gene lost 7 bases and the J gene lost 6 bases, with 16 bases spanning the gap. This CDR3 has 14 amino acids. Germline V lookup: CDR1 MNHNS, CDR2 SASEGT. As DNA, the CDR3 is TGTGCCAGCACCGAGGTCGGGGGTAGTCAGCCCCAGCATTTT. Protein: CASTEVGGSQPQHF.

This chain connects TRBV5-1 to TRBJ2-7, with 13 bases lining up with TRBD2. The CDR3 has 15 amino acids. The trim removed 3 bases at V and 4 bases at J, leaving 4 bases unmatched. The V gene's germline CDR1 is SGHRS and CDR2 YFSETQ. CDR3 amino acids: CASSSGLAGKYEQYF. The DNA for the CDR3 is TGCGCCAGCAGCTCGGGACTAGCGGGGAAGTACGAGCAGTACTTC.

This clone has just one count. The chain employs TRBV30 and TRBJ2-7; 8 bases fit TRBD1. The CDR3 length is 14 residues. Looked up from germline, CDR1 is GTSNPN and CDR2 is SVGIG (reference sequence). V dropped 7 bases and J dropped 3; count of bases not matched to a gene: 11. This CDR3 is CASNPTGAGYEQYF. CDR3 coding DNA: TGTGCCTCAAATCCGACAGGGGCGGGCTACGAGCAGTACTTC.

This rearrangement joins TRBV11-2 to TRBJ2-7; tentative D call: TRBD2 (6 bases). The CDR3 is 18 amino acids. V was shortened by 2 bases and J by 0 bases, with 20 bases between the two germline ends. The germline V gene encodes CDR1 SGHAT and CDR2 FQNNGV. The CDR3 is CASSLIRGEGTYSYEQYF. The CDR3 region has the DNA TGTGCCAGCAGCTTAATAAGGGGTGAGGGGACTTACTCCTACGAGCAGTACTTC.

This clone showed up just once. The V and J genes are TRBV28 and TRBJ2-7; 8 positions agree with TRBD1. The germline V gene encodes CDR1 MDHEN and CDR2 SYDVKM. This CDR3 has 15 residues. V trimming: 3 bases; J trimming: 4 bases; junction bases outside the gene matches: 8. The CDR3 region has the DNA TGTGCCAGCAGTTTCCGACGGAACAGGGGGTACGAGCAGTACTTC. Translation gives CASSFRRNRGYEQYF. Looking up the rest from reference TRBV28 and TRBJ2-7 gives the full variable domain: DVKVTQSSRYLVKRTGEKVFLECVQDMDHENMFWYRQDPGLGLRLIYFSYDVKMKEKGDIPEGYSVSREKKERFSLILESASTNQTSMYLCASSFRRNRGYEQYFGPGTRLTVT.

Concerning this clone: Germline is not matched at one junction end, which may reflect a read error. The chain recombines TRBV5-3 with TRBJ2-7; tentatively, D is TRBD1 (6 bases). Being an ORF, TRBV5-3 has a function that is uncertain. The CDR3 length is 14 residues. CDR3 sequence: CASSLMGHRYEQYF. The DNA for the CDR3 is TGTGCCAGCAGCTTGATGGGACATCGCTACGAGCAGTACTTC.

In its sample, this clone was seen once. The J gene is TRBJ1-1, the V gene TRBV7-3; D remains ambiguous. Looked up from germline, CDR1 is SGHTA and CDR2 is FQGTGA. The CDR3 is 14 residues long. The V end was cut by 5 bases, the J end by 1 base, with 11 bases between. The CDR3 region is CASSRGSGNTEAFF. The CDR3 nucleotides read TGTGCCAGCAGCAGAGGATCAGGGAACACTGAAGCTTTCTTT.